The 15 T cell receptor beta chains below all came from one sample that was sequenced in a study of blood T cell repertoires in COVID-19 (TCRdb year 2020). Libraries were prepared through the immunoSEQ multiplex PCR assay. In its TCRdb copy, this immuneACCESS table keeps in-frame sequences only and misses some clones. Where compared with another copy, unresolved V genes explain less than half of these, and the others have no known cause. The sample data list 100,000 to 150,000 clones, and just under 80% of these were observed just once. Of the sample, 20% to 30% falls within the top ten clones. The sequenced sample consisted of peripheral blood. The receptor source for this set is a human donor in a cohort sampled during active COVID-19.

The chain employs TRBV7-9 and TRBJ1-2, with 7 bases that match TRBD1. The V gene's germline CDR1 is SEHNR and CDR2 FQNEAQ (reference sequence). V trimming: 5 bases; J trimming: 8 bases; junction bases outside the gene matches: 8. The CDR3 consists of 13 residues. This CDR3 reads CASSHDRARGYTF. CDR3 nucleotides: TGTGCCAGCAGCCACGACAGGGCTCGCGGCTACACCTTC.

The V call is TRBV6-6, the J call TRBJ2-3; 14 positions agree with TRBD2. The CDR3 runs to 17 residues. V lost 5 bases and J lost 2; bases outside the gene matches: 6. Germline assignment: CDR1 MNHNY and CDR2 SVGAGI (reference sequence). This CDR3 reads CASSPGLAGGTTDTQYF. DNA for the CDR3: TGTGCCAGCAGTCCCGGACTAGCGGGAGGCACCACAGATACGCAGTATTTT.

The genes are TRBV5-1 and TRBJ2-3, with 8 bases that match TRBD2. V lost 2 bases, J lost 1 base, and 6 bases stayed unmatched. This CDR3 comprises 16 residues. Germline CDR1 reads SGHRS; CDR2 reads YFSETQ. The CDR3 sequence: CASSFGSSGGTDTQYF. CDR3 DNA sequence: TGCGCCAGCAGCTTTGGAAGTAGCGGGGGCACAGATACGCAGTATTTT.

The chain links TRBV29-1 to TRBJ1-2; D may be TRBD1 (6 bases). Trimming took off 4 bases at V and 2 bases at J, with 8 bases between the two ends. Germline V gene data show CDR1 as SQVTM and CDR2 as ANQGSEA. The length of the CDR3 is 12 residues. The CDR3 DNA is TGCAGCGTTGTCAGGGGAAACTATGGCTACACCTTC. As protein: CSVVRGNYGYTF.

The chain has TRBV6-1 and TRBJ2-2; D might be TRBD1 (7 bases). V was pared by 3 bases and J by 2 bases, with 16 bases between. The CDR3 sequence is 17 residues long. In germline, CDR1 is MNHNS, CDR2 SASEGT. DNA of the CDR3: TGTGCCAGCAGTGAGGCCAGGGGGGTTAGAAACACCGGGGAGCTGTTTTTT. The encoded protein is CASSEARGVRNTGELFF.

The J gene is TRBJ1-6, the V gene TRBV20-1, with D perhaps TRBD1 (6 bases). The CDR3 sequence is 14 residues long. Germline CDR1 and CDR2: DFQATT and SNEGSKA (reference sequence). Trimming took 3 bases from V and 4 from J, leaving 10 bases between them. As DNA, the CDR3 is TGCAGTGCTAGTTCTCAGGGGTATAATTCACCCCTCCACTTT. Its protein product is CSASSQGYNSPLHF.

This chain uses TRBV7-3 with TRBJ2-3; D is unclear. Germline values: CDR1 SGHTA, CDR2 FQGTGA. V was pared by 2 bases and J by 1 base, with 13 bases between. The CDR3 covers 16 residues. The DNA of the CDR3 is TGTGCCAGCAGCTTACCCTCCGGAAGCGGCACAGATACGCAGTATTTT. Protein: CASSLPSGSGTDTQYF.

This clone was counted a few times. The J gene is TRBJ2-7, the V gene TRBV7-9; D is undetermined. The germline gives CDR1 SEHNR, CDR2 FQNEAQ (reference sequence). The CDR3 runs to 13 residues. Trimming shortened V by 1 base and J by 6 bases, and 10 bases separated the two germline ends. CDR3 loop: CASSLGGWAEQYF. In nucleotides, the CDR3 is TGTGCCAGCAGCTTAGGTGGTTGGGCCGAGCAGTACTTC.

The chain recombines TRBV3-1 (or the pseudogene TRBV3-2) with TRBJ2-1, with D possibly matching TRBD1 (5 bases). Germline V lookup: CDR1 LGHDT, CDR2 YNNKEL (reference sequence). CDR3 length: 17 residues. V was cut by 3 bases and J by 3 bases, with 18 bases left in between. For the CDR3, the DNA is TGTGCCAGCAGCCAGAAGACGGCAGGGATGTTCTACAATGAGCAGTTCTTC. As protein: CASSQKTAGMFYNEQFF.

The chain joins TRBV4-3 to TRBJ1-2; tentatively, D is TRBD1 (6 bases). This CDR3 region has 16 residues. V lost 1 base, J lost 8 bases, and 20 bases lay in between. CDR1 and CDR2 from the germline V gene are LGHNA and YSLEER. The CDR3 loop is CASSQVSPGHRGGYTF. The CDR3 coding sequence is TGCGCCAGCAGCCAAGTTAGTCCGGGACATAGAGGCGGCTACACCTTC.

The V and J genes are TRBV28 and TRBJ2-3; a weak D match, TRBD1 (6 bases). There are 16 residues in the CDR3. Germline V lookup: CDR1 MDHEN, CDR2 SYDVKM. V gave up 2 bases and J gave up 0 bases, with 12 bases separating them. The DNA for the CDR3 is TGTGCCAGCAGTTTAGCCGGGACACCAAGCACAGATACGCAGTATTTT. The encoded protein is CASSLAGTPSTDTQYF.

In DNA form, the CDR3 reads TGTGCCTGGAGTGTACGGGGGGAGCTGTTTTTT. This gives the protein CAWSVRGELFF. The V gene is TRBV30, the J gene TRBJ2-2; D ambiguous. The CDR3 extends over 11 amino acids. Per germline, CDR1 GTSNPN and CDR2 SVGIG (reference sequence). The V and J ends lost 0 bases and 8 bases respectively, with 4 bases between them. The complete variable domain, with remaining parts taken from reference TRBV30 and TRBJ2-2, reads SQTIHQWPATLVQPVGSPLSLECTVEGTSNPNLYWYRQAAGRGLQLLFYSVGIGQISSEVPQNLSASRPQDRQFILSSKKLLLSDSGFYLCAWSVRGELFFGEGSRLTVL.

The genes are TRBV11-1 and TRBJ2-7, with D tentatively TRBD1 (6 bases). This CDR3 region has 15 residues. The V gene's germline CDR1 is SGHAT and CDR2 FQDESV (reference sequence). V was pared by 5 bases and J by 2 bases, with 16 bases between. The CDR3 DNA follows: TGTGCCAGCAGCGTAGGGGAGACAGGCACCTACGAGCAGTACTTC. It is translated as CASSVGETGTYEQYF.

V usage is TRBV27 and J usage is TRBJ2-1; no firm D call. Looked up from germline, CDR1 is MNHEY and CDR2 is SMNVEV (reference sequence). Trimming stripped 6 bases from V and 5 bases from J, with 8 bases between. The CDR3 is 12 residues long. The CDR3: CASSQNHNEQFF. The CDR3 nucleotides read TGTGCCAGCAGCCAAAATCACAATGAGCAGTTCTTC.

In regard to this clone: The junction differs from germline at one of its ends, possibly a read error. The rearrangement joins TRBV7-2 to TRBJ2-5; D is unclear. Germline V gives CDR1 SGHTA, CDR2 FQGNSA. The CDR3 is 13 residues long. The CDR3 is CASSLTVRETQYF. The DNA of the CDR3 is TGCGCCAGCAGCTTAACGGTTCGGGAGACCCAGTACTTC.